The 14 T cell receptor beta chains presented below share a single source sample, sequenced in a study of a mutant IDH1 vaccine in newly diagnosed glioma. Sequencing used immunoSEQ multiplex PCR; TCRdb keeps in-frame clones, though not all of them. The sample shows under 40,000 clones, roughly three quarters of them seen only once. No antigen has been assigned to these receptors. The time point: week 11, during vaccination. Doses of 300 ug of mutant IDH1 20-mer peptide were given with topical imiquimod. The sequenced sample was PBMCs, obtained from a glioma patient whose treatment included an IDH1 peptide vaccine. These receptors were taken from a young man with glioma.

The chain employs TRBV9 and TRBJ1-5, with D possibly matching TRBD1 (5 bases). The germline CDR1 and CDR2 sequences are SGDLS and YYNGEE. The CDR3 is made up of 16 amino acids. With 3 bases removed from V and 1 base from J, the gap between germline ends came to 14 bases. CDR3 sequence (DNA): TGTGCCAGCAGCGCTGGGGGGGGTTTAAGCAATCAGCCCCAGCATTTT. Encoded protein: CASSAGGGLSNQPQHF.

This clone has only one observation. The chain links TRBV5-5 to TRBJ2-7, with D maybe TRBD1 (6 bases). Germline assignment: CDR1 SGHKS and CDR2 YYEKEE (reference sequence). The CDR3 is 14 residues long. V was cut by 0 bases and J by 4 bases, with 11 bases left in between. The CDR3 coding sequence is TGTGCCAGCAGCTTGGGGGGAACAGGGTACGAGCAGTACTTC. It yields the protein CASSLGGTGYEQYF.

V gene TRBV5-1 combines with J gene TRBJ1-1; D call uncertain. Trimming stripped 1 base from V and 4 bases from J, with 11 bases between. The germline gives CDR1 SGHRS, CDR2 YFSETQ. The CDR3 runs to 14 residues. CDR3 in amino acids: CASSLTVSGTEAFF. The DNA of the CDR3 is TGCGCCAGCAGCTTGACGGTATCAGGCACTGAAGCTTTCTTT. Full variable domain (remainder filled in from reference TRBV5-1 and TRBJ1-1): KAGVTQTPRYLIKTRGQQVTLSCSPISGHRSVSWYQQTPGQGLQFLFEYFSETQRNKGNFPGRFSGRQFSNSRSEMNVSTLELGDSALYLCASSLTVSGTEAFFGQGTRLTVV.

CDR3 in amino acids: CAWNQQGSYGYTF. In DNA form, the CDR3 reads TGTGCCTGGAATCAACAGGGGAGCTATGGCTACACCTTC. V is TRBV30 and J is TRBJ1-2, with 7 bases fitting TRBD1. Germline V gene data show CDR1 as GTSNPN and CDR2 as SVGIG (reference sequence). Germline trimming cut 4 bases from V and 4 bases from J; bases unmatched to any gene: 6. This CDR3 is built from 13 residues. Together with reference TRBV30 and TRBJ1-2, the CDR3 gives the full variable domain: SQTIHQWPATLVQPVGSPLSLECTVEGTSNPNLYWYRQAAGRGLQLLFYSVGIGQISSEVPQNLSASRPQDRQFILSSKKLLLSDSGFYLCAWNQQGSYGYTFGSGTRLTVV.

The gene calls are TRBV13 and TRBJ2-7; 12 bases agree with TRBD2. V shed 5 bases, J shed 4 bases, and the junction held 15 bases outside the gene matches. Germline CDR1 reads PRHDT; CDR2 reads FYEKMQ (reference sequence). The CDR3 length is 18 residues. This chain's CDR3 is CASSPRPLAGGPVYEQYF. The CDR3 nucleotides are TGTGCCAGCAGCCCTAGGCCCCTAGCGGGAGGGCCTGTTTACGAGCAGTACTTC.

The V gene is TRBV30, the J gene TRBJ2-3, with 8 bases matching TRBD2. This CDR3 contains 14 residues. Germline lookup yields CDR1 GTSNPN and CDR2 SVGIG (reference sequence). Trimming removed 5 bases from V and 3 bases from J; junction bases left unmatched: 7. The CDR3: CAWDRGGWTDTQYF. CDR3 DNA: TGTGCCTGGGACCGGGGGGGGTGGACAGATACGCAGTATTTT.

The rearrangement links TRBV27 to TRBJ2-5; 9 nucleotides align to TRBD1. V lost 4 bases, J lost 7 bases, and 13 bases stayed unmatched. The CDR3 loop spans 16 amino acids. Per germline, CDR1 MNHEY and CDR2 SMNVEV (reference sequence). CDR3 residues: CASSSPIRDRDRTQYF. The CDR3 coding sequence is TGTGCCAGCAGTTCGCCTATCCGGGACAGGGATCGGACCCAGTACTTC.

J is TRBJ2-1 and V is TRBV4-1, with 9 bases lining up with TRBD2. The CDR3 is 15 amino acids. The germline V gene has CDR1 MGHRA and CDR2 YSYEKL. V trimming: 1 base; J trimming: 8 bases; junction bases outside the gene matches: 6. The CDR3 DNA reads TGCGCCAGCAGCCAAGTAGGGGAGCGGGGGGATGAGCAGTTCTTC. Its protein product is CASSQVGERGDEQFF.

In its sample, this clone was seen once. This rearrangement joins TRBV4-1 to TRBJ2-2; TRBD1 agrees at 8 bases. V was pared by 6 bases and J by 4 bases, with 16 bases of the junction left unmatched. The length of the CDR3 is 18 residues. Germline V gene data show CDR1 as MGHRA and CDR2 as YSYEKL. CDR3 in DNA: TGCGCCAGCAGTCGATCAGGTACCGGGACAGGTTTCACCGGGGAGCTGTTTTTT. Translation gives CASSRSGTGTGFTGELFF.

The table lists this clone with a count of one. The CDR3 DNA reads as TGCAGCGTTGAACATAACCCTAGCGGGAGGCGCAAATACAATGAGCAGTTCTTC. Its translation: CSVEHNPSGRRKYNEQFF. This rearrangement joins TRBV29-1 to TRBJ2-1; 11 bases align to TRBD2. The V gene's germline CDR1 is SQVTM and CDR2 ANQGSEA. The ends lost 2 bases at V and 4 bases at J; junction bases unmatched: 13. The CDR3 is made up of 18 amino acids.

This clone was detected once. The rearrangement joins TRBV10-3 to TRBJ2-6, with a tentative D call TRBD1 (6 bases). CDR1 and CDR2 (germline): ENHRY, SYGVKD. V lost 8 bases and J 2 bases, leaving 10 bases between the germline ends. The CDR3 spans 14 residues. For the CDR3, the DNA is TGTGCCATCTCAAGGGGGACTGGGGCCAACGTCCTGACTTTC. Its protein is CAISRGTGANVLTF.

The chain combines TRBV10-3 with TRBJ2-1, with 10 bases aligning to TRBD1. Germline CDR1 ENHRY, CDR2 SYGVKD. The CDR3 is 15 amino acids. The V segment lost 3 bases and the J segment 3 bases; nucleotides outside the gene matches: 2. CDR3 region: CAISDRDRGYNEQFF. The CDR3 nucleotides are TGTGCCATCAGTGATCGGGACAGGGGCTACAATGAGCAGTTCTTC.

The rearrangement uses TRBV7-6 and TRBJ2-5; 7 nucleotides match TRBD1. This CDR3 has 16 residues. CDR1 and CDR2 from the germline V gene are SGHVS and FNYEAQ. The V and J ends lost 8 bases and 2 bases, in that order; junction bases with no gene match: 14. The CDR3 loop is CASDGLGPGGQETQYF. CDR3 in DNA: TGTGCCAGCGACGGGTTAGGGCCAGGGGGTCAAGAGACCCAGTACTTC.

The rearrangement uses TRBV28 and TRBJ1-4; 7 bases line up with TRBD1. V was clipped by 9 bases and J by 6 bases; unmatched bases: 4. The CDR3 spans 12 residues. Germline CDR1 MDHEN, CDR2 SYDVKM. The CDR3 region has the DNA TGTGCCAGTCGACAGGGCTATGAAAAACTGTTTTTT. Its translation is CASRQGYEKLFF. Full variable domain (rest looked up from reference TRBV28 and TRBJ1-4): DVKVTQSSRYLVKRTGEKVFLECVQDMDHENMFWYRQDPGLGLRLIYFSYDVKMKEKGDIPEGYSVSREKKERFSLILESASTNQTSMYLCASRQGYEKLFFGSGTQLSVL.